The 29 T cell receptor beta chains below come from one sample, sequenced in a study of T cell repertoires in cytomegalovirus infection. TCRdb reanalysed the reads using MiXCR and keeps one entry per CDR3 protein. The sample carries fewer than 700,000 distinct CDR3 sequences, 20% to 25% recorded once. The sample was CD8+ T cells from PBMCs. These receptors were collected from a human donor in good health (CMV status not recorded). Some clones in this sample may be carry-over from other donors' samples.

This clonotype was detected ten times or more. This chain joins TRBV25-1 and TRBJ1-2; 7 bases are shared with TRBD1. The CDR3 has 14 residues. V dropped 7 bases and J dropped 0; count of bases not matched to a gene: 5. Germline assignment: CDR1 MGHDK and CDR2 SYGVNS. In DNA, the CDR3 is TGTGCCAGCAAGGGACAGCAAGCTAACTATGGCTACACCTTC. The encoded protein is CASKGQQANYGYTF.

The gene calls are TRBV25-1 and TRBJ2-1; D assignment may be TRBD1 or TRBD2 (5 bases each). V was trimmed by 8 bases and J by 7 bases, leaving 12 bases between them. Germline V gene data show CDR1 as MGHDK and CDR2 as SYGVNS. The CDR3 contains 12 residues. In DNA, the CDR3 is TGTGCCAGCTCTTGGGGGTGGAATGAGCAGTTCTTC. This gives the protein CASSWGWNEQFF.

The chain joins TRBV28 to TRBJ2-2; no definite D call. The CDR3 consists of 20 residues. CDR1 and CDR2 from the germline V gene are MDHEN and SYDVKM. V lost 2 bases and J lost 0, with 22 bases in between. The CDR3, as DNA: TGTGCCAGCAGTTTAAGACTTAGAACTTATCAGGTGTCGAACACCGGGGAGCTGTTTTTT. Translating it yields CASSLRLRTYQVSNTGELFF.

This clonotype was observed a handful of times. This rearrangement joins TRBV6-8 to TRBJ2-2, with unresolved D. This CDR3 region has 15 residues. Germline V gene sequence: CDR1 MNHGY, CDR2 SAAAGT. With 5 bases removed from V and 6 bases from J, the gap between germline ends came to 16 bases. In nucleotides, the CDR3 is TGTGCCAGCAGTCCCCTGGACGGGCGGTCCGGGGAGCTGTTTTTT. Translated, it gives CASSPLDGRSGELFF.

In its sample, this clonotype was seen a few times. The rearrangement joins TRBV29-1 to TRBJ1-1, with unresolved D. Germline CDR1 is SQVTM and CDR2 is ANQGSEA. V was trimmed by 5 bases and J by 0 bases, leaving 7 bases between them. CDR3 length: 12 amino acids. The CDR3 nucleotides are TGCAGCGTTCTTGGGTTGAACACTGAAGCTTTCTTT. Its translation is CSVLGLNTEAFF.

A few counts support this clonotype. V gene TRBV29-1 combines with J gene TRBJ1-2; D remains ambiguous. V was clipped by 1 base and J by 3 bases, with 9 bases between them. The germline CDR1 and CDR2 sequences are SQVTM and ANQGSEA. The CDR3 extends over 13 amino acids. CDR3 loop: CSVEGWRDYGYTF. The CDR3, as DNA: TGCAGCGTTGAAGGATGGAGGGACTATGGCTACACCTTC.

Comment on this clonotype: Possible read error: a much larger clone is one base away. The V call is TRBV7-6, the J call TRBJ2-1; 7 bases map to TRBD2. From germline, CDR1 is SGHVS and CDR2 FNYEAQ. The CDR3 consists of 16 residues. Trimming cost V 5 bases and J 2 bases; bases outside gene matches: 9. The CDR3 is CASSNLGGGTYNEQFF. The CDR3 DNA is TGTGCCAGCAGCAACCTTGGGGGGGGGACCTACAATGAGCAGTTCTTC.

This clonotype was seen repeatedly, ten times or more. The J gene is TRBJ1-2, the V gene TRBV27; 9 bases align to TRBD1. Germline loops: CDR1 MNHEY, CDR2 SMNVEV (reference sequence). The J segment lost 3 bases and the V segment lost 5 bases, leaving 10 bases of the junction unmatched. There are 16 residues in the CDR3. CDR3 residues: CASSAGGTGTYYGYTF. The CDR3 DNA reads TGTGCCAGCAGTGCGGGGGGGACAGGGACCTACTATGGCTACACCTTC.

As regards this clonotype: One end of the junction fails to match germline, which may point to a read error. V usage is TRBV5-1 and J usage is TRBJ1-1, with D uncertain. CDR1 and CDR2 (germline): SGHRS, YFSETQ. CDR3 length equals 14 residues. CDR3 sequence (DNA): TGCGCCACCAGCTTGAGGATCATGAACACTGAAGCTTTCTTT. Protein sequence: CATSLRIMNTEAFF.

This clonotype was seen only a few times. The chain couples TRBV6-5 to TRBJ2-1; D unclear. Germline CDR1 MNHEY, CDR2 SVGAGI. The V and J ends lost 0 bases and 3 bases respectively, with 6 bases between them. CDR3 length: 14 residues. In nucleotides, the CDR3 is TGTGCCAGCAGTTACTCCCGGCACTACAATGAGCAGTTCTTC. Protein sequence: CASSYSRHYNEQFF.

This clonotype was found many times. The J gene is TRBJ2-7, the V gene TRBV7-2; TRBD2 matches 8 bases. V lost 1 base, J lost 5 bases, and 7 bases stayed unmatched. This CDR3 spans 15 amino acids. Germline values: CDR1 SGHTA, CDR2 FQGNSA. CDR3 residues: CASSLGGGGLNEQYF. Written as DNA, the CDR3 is TGTGCCAGCAGCTTAGGAGGCGGGGGGTTAAACGAGCAGTACTTC.

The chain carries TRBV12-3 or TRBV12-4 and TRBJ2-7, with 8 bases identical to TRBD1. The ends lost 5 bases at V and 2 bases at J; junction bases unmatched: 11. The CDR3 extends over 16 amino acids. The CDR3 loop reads CASSPLRGQATYEQYF. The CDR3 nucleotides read TGTGCCAGCAGTCCATTAAGGGGACAGGCAACCTACGAGCAGTACTTC.

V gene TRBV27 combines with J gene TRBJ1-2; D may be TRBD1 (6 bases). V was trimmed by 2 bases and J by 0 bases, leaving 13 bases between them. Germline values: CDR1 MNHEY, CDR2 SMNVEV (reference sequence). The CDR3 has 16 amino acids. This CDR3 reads CASSLRAGVTNYGYTF. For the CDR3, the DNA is TGTGCCAGCAGTTTAAGGGCAGGGGTTACTAACTATGGCTACACCTTC.

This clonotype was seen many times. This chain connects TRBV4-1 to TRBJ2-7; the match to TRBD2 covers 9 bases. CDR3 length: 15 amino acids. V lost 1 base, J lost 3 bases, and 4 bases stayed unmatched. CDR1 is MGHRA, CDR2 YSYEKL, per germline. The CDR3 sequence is CASSQGLAERYEQYF. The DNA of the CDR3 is TGCGCCAGCAGCCAAGGACTAGCGGAGCGCTACGAGCAGTACTTC.

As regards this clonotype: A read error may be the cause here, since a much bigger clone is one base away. The CDR3 DNA reads as TGTGCCAACAGCGGTACGACAGGGGTGTATGAGCAGTTCTTC. This gives the protein CANSGTTGVYEQFF. The gene calls are TRBV7-9 and TRBJ2-1; TRBD1 matches at 8 bases. Germline V gene lookup returns CDR1 SEHNR and CDR2 FQNEAQ (reference sequence). The CDR3 consists of 14 residues.

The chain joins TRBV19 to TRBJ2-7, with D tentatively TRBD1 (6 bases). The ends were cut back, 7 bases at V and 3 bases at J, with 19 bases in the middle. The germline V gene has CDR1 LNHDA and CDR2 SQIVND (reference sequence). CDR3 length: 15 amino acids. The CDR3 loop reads CASTPERGGNYEQYF. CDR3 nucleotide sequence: TGTGCCAGTACCCCCGAGAGAGGGGGAAACTACGAGCAGTACTTC.

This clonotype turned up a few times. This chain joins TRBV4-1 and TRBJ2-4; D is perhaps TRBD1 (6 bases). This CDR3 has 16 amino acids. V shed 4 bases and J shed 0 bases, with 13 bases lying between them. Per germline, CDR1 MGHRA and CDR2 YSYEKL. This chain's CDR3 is CASSPRQEIAKNIQYF. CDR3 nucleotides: TGCGCCAGCAGCCCCCGACAGGAGATAGCCAAAAACATTCAGTACTTC.

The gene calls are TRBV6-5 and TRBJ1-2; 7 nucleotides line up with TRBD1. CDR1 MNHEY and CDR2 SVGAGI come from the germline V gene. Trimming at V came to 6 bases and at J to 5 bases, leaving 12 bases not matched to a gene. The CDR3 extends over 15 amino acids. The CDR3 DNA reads TGTGCCAGCAGCCCTCCCTCGACAGGGCAATATGGCTACACCTTC. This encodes CASSPPSTGQYGYTF.

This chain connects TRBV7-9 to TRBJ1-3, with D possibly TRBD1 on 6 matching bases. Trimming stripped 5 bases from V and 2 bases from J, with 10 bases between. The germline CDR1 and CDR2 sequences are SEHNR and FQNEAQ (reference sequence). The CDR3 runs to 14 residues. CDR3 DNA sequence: TGTGCCAGCAGCCACAGGGCGGCTGGAAACACCATATATTTT. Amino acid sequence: CASSHRAAGNTIYF.

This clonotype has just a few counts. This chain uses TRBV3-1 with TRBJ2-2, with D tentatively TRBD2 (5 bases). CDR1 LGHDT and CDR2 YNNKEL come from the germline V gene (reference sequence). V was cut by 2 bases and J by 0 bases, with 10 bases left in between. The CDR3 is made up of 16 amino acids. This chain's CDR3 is CASSQIAGSNTGELFF. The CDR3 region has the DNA TGTGCCAGCAGCCAAATTGCGGGTTCGAACACCGGGGAGCTGTTTTTT.

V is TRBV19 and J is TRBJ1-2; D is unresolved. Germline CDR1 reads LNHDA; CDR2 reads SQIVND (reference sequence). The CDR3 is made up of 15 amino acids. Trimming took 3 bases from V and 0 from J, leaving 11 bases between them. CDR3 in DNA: TGTGCCAGTAGTATCTTCCCAGAAGCTAACTATGGCTACACCTTC. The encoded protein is CASSIFPEANYGYTF.

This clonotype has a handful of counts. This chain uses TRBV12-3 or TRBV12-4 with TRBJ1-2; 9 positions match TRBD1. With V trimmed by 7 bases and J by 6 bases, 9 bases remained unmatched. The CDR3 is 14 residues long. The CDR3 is CASNPTGGGHGYTF. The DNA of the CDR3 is TGTGCCAGCAACCCGACAGGGGGAGGCCATGGCTACACCTTC.

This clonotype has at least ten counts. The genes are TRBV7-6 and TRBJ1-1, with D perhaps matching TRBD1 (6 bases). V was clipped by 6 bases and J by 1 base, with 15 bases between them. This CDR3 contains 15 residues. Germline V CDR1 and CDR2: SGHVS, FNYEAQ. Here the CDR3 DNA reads TGTGCCAGCAGTTACGGACAGAAGGCGAACACTGAAGCTTTCTTT. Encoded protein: CASSYGQKANTEAFF.

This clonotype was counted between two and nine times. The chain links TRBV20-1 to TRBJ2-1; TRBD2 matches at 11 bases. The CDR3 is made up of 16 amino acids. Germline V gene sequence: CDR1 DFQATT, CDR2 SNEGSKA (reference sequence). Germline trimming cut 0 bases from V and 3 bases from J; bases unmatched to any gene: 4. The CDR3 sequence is CSARDSGGVFYNEQFF. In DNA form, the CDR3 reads TGCAGTGCTAGAGATAGCGGGGGGGTATTCTACAATGAGCAGTTCTTC.

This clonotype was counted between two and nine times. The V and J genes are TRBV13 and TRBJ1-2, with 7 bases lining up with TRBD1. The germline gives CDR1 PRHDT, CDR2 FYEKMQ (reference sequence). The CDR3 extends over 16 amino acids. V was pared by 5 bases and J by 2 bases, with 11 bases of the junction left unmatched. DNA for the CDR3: TGTGCCAGCAGCCCCATGGGGCAGGGGGGGAACTATGGCTACACCTTC. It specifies CASSPMGQGGNYGYTF.

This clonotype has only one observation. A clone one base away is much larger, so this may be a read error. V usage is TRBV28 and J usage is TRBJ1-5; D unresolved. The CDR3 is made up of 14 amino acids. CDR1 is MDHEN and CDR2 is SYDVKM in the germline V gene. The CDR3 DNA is TGTGCCAACAGTTTATCAAGTAGCAATCAGCCCCAGCATTTT. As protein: CANSLSSSNQPQHF.

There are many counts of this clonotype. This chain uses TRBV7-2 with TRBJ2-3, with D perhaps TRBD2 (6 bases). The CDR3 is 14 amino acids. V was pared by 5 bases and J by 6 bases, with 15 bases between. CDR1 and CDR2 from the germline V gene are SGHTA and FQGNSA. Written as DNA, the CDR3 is TGTGCCAGCAGCACTCGGGACTTTTCGGATACGCAGTATTTT. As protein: CASSTRDFSDTQYF.

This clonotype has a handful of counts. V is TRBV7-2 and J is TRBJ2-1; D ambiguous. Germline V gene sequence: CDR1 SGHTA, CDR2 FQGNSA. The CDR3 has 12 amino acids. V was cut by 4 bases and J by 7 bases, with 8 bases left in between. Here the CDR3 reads CASSWVRNEQFF. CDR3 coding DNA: TGTGCCAGCAGCTGGGTCCGAAATGAGCAGTTCTTC. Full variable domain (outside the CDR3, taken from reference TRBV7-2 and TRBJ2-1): GAGVSQSPSNKVTEKGKDVELRCDPISGHTALYWYRQSLGQGLEFLIYFQGNSAPDKSGLPSDRFSAERTGGSVSTLTIQRTQQEDSAVYLCASSWVRNEQFFGPGTRLTVL.

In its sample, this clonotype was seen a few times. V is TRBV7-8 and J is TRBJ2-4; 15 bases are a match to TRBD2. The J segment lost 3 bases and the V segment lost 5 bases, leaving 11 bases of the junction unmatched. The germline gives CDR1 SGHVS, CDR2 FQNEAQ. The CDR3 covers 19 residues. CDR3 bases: TGTGCCAGCAGCCAATATGTCCGGACTAGCGGGGGGGACAAAAACATTCAGTACTTC. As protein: CASSQYVRTSGGDKNIQYF.